The clone carrying this T cell receptor (beta chain) was observed at least ten times. Its antigen is currently unknown. The source of the sample is a study of T cell repertoires in cytomegalovirus infection. TCRdb re-derived calls from the reads in MiXCR, one entry per CDR3 protein. There are fewer than 950,000 distinct CDR3 sequences in the sample; 32% occur only once, and 9.5% to 15% lies in the top ten. CDR1 is SGHVS, CDR2 FQNEAQ, per germline. V was pared by 8 bases and J by 0 bases, with 13 bases of the junction left unmatched. This CDR3 spans 17 amino acids. Sequencing was performed on cultured CD8+ T cells from PBMCs, taken from culture after CMV antigen stimulation. The V gene is TRBV7-8, the J gene TRBJ2-3; 8 nucleotides match TRBD2. The source of this sequence is a human donor in good health (CMV status not recorded). Some clones in this sample may be carry-over from other donors' samples. The CDR3 bases are TGTGCCAGCCGGGACGGGGGGGACAAGACTAGCACAGATACGCAGTATTTT. This sequence encodes CASRDGGDKTSTDTQYF. The whole variable domain, filled in from reference TRBV7-8 and TRBJ2-3, reads GAGVSQSPRYKVAKRGQDVALRCDPISGHVSLFWYQQALGQGPEFLTYFQNEAQLDKSGLPSDRFFAERPEGSVSTLKIQRTQQEDSAVYLCASRDGGDKTSTDTQYFGPGTRLTVL.